These 7 T cell receptor beta chains were sequenced from one sample in a study of blood T cell repertoires in COVID-19 (dated by TCRdb to about 2020). The library came from the immunoSEQ multiplex PCR assay. TCRdb holds this immuneACCESS table with in-frame rearrangements only. Some clones are missing; in checked studies, unresolved V genes explain under half, and the rest has no known cause. The sample yields approximately 230,000 clones; about 91% were counted once. The ten largest clones take up around 6.5% of the sample. The sample comprised peripheral blood. Receptors originate from a young woman with COVID-19, enrolled during active disease.

The V call is TRBV21-1, the J call TRBJ2-7; the table's D call, TRBD2, has no DNA check behind it. TRBV21-1 is given as a pseudogene. The CDR3 totals 18 residues. The CDR3 DNA follows: TGTGCCAGCAGCGCCAACCTGCGACTAGCGGGAGACCCCTACGAGCAGTACGTC. Residues: CASSANLRLAGDPYEQYV.

The J gene is TRBJ2-7, the V gene TRBV28, with D possibly being TRBD1 (6 bases). The germline CDR1 and CDR2 sequences are MDHEN and SYDVKM. The CDR3 loop spans 16 amino acids. Between the trimmed V and J ends, which lost 7 bases and 5 bases, there was a span of 24 bases. CDR3 in amino acids: CASIPRAATGSNEQYF. The DNA of the CDR3 is TGTGCCAGCATCCCGAGGGCGGCGACAGGTTCCAACGAGCAGTACTTC.

This rearrangement joins TRBV10-1 to TRBJ1-1; 11 nucleotides match TRBD1. Looked up from germline, CDR1 is WNHNN and CDR2 is SYGVQD (reference sequence). The CDR3 length is 14 residues. The V and J ends lost 4 bases and 5 bases, in that order; junction bases with no gene match: 3. The CDR3 sequence is CASSGGTGGTEAFF. DNA of the CDR3: TGCGCCAGCAGTGGTGGGACAGGGGGAACTGAAGCTTTCTTT.

The V gene is TRBV6-2 or TRBV6-3, the J gene TRBJ1-1; no clear D. The CDR3 length is 12 residues. Germline assignment: CDR1 MNHEY and CDR2 SVGEGT. V lost 0 bases to trimming and J lost 8 bases, with 7 bases between them. This CDR3 reads CASSYSRREAFF. CDR3 in DNA: TGTGCCAGCAGTTACTCGAGAAGAGAAGCTTTCTTT.

This clone is a singleton in its sample. The chain couples TRBV7-9 to TRBJ1-4, with 8 bases aligning to TRBD1. Germline CDR1 SEHNR, CDR2 FQNEAQ (reference sequence). J was trimmed by 8 bases and V by 4 bases; bases with no gene match: 9. The CDR3 covers 15 residues. The CDR3 DNA reads TGTGCCAGCAGCTCAATTGACAGGGGAAGGGAAAAACTGTTTTTT. Amino acids: CASSSIDRGREKLFF.

CDR3 residues: CASRRQEGQPQHF. DNA of the CDR3: TGTGCCAGCAGGAGACAGGAAGGGCAGCCCCAGCATTTT. The gene calls are TRBV2 and TRBJ1-5; D may be TRBD1 (6 bases). The ends were cut back, 6 bases at V and 7 bases at J, with 13 bases in the middle. The CDR3 length is 13 residues. Germline CDR1 reads SNHLY; CDR2 reads FYNNEI. Full variable domain (rest looked up from reference TRBV2 and TRBJ1-5): EPEVTQTPSHQVTQMGQEVILRCVPISNHLYFYWYRQILGQKVEFLVSFYNNEISEKSEIFDDQFSVERPDGSNFTLKIRSTKLEDSAMYFCASRRQEGQPQHFGDGTRLSIL.

The J gene is TRBJ1-2, the V gene TRBV18; a weak D match, TRBD1 (6 bases). With 3 bases removed from V and 0 bases from J, the gap between germline ends came to 14 bases. Germline values: CDR1 KGHSH, CDR2 LQKENI. The CDR3 spans 16 residues. This CDR3 is CASSPSTGSPNYGYTF. CDR3 coding DNA: TGTGCCAGCTCACCCAGTACAGGGAGCCCTAACTATGGCTACACCTTC.